These 10 T cell receptor beta chains were all obtained from the same sample, sequenced in a study of shared clonotypes between healthy human individuals. The data were produced by immunoSEQ multiplex PCR, yet TCRdb's version contains in-frame clones alone and is incomplete. The sample lists fewer than 850,000 clones, roughly 78% seen once, with about 2% in the top ten. The sequenced sample was memory CD4+ T cells sorted from blood. Regarding subset: CD45RA-negative fraction. The receptors shown here come from a woman in her twenties or thirties in good health.

This clone occurred once. The genes are TRBV4-2 and TRBJ2-1; maybe TRBD1 (6 bases). The CDR3 contains 16 residues. Germline CDR1 is LGHNA and CDR2 is YNFKEQ. Trimming shortened V by 2 bases and J by 15 bases, and 26 bases separated the two germline ends. In DNA form, the CDR3 reads TGTGCCAGCAGCCAATCCGGTAGTAGGGCAGGGGTCGAGGCGTTCTTC. Translating gives CASSQSGSRAGVEAFF.

A single count supports this clone. Other DNA sequences of this sample code for an identical CDR3. The chain carries TRBV4-2 and TRBJ1-6; tentatively, D is TRBD1 (5 bases). This CDR3 contains 15 residues. Germline V gives CDR1 LGHNA, CDR2 YNFKEQ. The V and J ends lost 1 base and 5 bases respectively, with 9 bases between them. The CDR3 protein is CASSQGDRDNSPLHF. DNA for the CDR3: TGTGCCAGCAGCCAAGGGGACCGAGATAATTCACCCCTCCACTTT.

The chain has TRBV28 and TRBJ1-1; weak D call: TRBD1 (6 bases). Trimming left V 4 bases short and J 1 base short, with 13 bases between. The germline V gene has CDR1 MDHEN and CDR2 SYDVKM. The CDR3 has 15 residues. The CDR3 loop is CASSSHSTGNTEAFF. DNA of the CDR3: TGTGCCAGCAGTTCTCATTCGACAGGGAACACTGAAGCTTTCTTT.

The V gene is TRBV28, the J gene TRBJ1-3; a weak D match, TRBD1 (5 bases). This CDR3 is built from 15 residues. Germline CDR1 MDHEN, CDR2 SYDVKM. V was trimmed by 5 bases and J by 7 bases, leaving 18 bases between them. The CDR3 region is CASSIQQASANTIYF. The CDR3 DNA reads as TGTGCCAGCAGTATCCAACAGGCCAGTGCGAACACCATATATTTT.

This clone showed up just once. The V and J genes are TRBV21-1 and TRBJ2-4; the D call in the table, TRBD2, was not verified against the DNA. TRBV21-1 is recorded as a pseudogene. The CDR3 contains 14 residues. CDR3: CASTALRGANIQYF. CDR3 DNA: TGTGCCAGCACCGCCTTACGGGGTGCCAACATTCAGTACTTC.

The rearrangement uses TRBV6-6 and TRBJ1-1; TRBD1 matches 7 bases. The CDR3 spans 15 residues. CDR1 is MNHNY, CDR2 SVGAGI, per germline (reference sequence). V lost 2 bases and J lost 0; bases outside the gene matches: 3. CDR3 loop: CASSYDGTVNTEAFF. DNA for the CDR3: TGTGCCAGCAGTTACGACGGGACAGTGAACACTGAAGCTTTCTTT.

The rearrangement uses TRBV19 and TRBJ1-2; tentative D call: TRBD1 (5 bases). The CDR3 consists of 17 residues. CDR1 and CDR2 (germline): LNHDA, SQIVND (reference sequence). V was trimmed by 8 bases and J by 4 bases, leaving 26 bases between them. The CDR3 bases are TGTGCCAGTCAATCCACCCCGGGACCGGGCCCCTTCTATGGCTACACCTTC. It encodes CASQSTPGPGPFYGYTF.

The chain recombines TRBV19 with TRBJ2-1, with 16 bases that match TRBD2. With 4 bases clipped from V and 14 bases from J, the junction kept 8 bases outside the gene matches. This CDR3 comprises 15 residues. Germline assignment: CDR1 LNHDA and CDR2 SQIVND (reference sequence). The CDR3 protein is CASSTGLAGGILKFF. Here the CDR3 DNA reads TGTGCCAGTAGTACGGGACTAGCGGGAGGGATTCTAAAGTTCTTC.

As regards this clone: Different DNA sequences within this sample yield the same CDR3. The CDR3 here is CAISEGQGRNQPQHF. The CDR3 DNA follows: TGTGCCATCAGCGAGGGACAGGGTCGGAATCAGCCCCAGCATTTT. J is TRBJ1-5 and V is TRBV10-3; 9 positions agree with TRBD1. The V gene's germline CDR1 is ENHRY and CDR2 SYGVKD. This CDR3 comprises 15 residues. The J segment lost 4 bases and the V segment lost 6 bases, leaving 7 bases of the junction unmatched.

This clone was counted only a few times. V gene TRBV5-4 combines with J gene TRBJ2-5; tentatively, D is TRBD2 (5 bases). Trimming left V 2 bases short and J 1 base short, with 9 bases between. This CDR3 is 14 amino acids long. The germline CDR1 and CDR2 sequences are SGHNT and YYREEE (reference sequence). CDR3 sequence (DNA): TGTGCCAGCAGCTTTCCGGGGATCCAAGAGACCCAGTACTTC. This sequence encodes CASSFPGIQETQYF.